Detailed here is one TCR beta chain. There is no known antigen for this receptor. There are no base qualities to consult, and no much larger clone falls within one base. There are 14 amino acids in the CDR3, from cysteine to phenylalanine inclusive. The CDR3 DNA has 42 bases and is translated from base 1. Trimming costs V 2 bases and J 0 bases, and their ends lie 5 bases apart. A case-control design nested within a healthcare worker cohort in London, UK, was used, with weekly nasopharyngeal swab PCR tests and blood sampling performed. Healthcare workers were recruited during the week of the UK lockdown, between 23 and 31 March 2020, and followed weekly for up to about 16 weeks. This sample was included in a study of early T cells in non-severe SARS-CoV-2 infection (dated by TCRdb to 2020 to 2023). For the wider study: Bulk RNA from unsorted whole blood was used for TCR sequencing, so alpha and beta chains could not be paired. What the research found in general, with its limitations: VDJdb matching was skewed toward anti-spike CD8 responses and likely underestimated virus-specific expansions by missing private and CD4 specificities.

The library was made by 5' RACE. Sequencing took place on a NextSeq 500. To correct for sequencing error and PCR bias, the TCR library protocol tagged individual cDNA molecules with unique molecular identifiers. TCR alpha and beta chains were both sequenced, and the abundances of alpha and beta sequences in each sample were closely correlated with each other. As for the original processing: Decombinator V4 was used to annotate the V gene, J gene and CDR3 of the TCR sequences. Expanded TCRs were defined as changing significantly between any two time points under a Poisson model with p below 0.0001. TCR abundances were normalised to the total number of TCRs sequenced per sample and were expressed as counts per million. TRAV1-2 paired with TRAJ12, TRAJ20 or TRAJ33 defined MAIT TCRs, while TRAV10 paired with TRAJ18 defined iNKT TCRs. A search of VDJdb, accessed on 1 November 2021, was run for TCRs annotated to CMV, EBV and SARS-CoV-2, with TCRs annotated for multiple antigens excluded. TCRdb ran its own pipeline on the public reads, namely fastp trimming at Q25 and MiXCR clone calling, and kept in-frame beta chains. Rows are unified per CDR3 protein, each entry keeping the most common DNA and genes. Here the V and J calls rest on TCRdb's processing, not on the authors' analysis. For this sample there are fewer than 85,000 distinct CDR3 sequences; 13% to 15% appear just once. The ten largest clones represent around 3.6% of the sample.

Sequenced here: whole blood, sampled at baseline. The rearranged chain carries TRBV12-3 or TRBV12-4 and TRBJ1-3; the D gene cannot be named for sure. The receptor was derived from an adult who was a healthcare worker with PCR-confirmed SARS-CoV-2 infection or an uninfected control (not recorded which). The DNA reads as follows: TGTGCCAGCAGTTTACAAAACTCTGGAAACACCATATATTTT. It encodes CASSLQNSGNTIYF.